The entry below gives a single TCR beta chain sequence along with its context. Its specificity is unknown. 13 Jbeta primers and 60 Vbeta primers were used for the PCR. Clones were sequenced by immunoSEQ multiplex PCR, and TCRdb holds only the in-frame ones, with some missing. The data hold under 250,000 clones, with 78% observed a single time. This specimen comes from a study of cytomegalovirus exposure and HLA in healthy donors. V shed 3 bases and J 6 bases; nucleotides not matched to a gene: 7. Germline lookup yields CDR1 LNHNV and CDR2 YYDKDF (reference sequence). The CDR3 has 16 residues. Study findings and constraints: For TCR beta chains, V- and J-gene trimming was later linked to a missense DCLRE1C variant. Sequences of the TCR beta chain were said to predict the HLA-A and HLA-B alleles of most subjects accurately.

This sequence was found in a male donor in good health and CMV-seronegative. The sequencing input was PBMCs. This chain uses TRBV15 with TRBJ2-2; 10 nucleotides line up with TRBD1. CDR3 sequence (DNA): TGTGCCACCAGCAGTCGGGACAGGGGAGGTCCCGGGGAGCTGTTTTTT. It codes for CATSSRDRGGPGELFF.